Each of the 11 T cell receptor beta chains below was sequenced from the same sample in a study of human T cells and chemical hapten exposure. MiXCR, applied by TCRdb to the RACE reads, yields one record per CDR3 protein. The sample carries some 110,000 distinct CDR3 sequences, roughly 12% recorded once. Noted time point: patch test 1, 2 weeks after DPC sensitization. The treatment is: therapeutic diphenylcyclopropenone sensitization with weekly scalp DPC. The sequences come from whole blood, collected in connection with sensitization to the hapten diphenylcyclopropenone (DPC). Receptor source: a woman aged 45-60 years with alopecia areata. Some clones in this sample may be carry-over from other donors' samples.

This clonotype showed up many times. This CDR3 is CASSQSAIRGPGNTIYF. In nucleotides, the CDR3 is TGCGCCAGCAGCCAATCCGCAATCAGGGGTCCTGGAAACACCATATATTTT. The rearrangement joins TRBV4-1 to TRBJ1-3, with D perhaps matching TRBD1 (6 bases). V was pared by 2 bases and J by 2 bases, with 16 bases between. CDR3 length equals 17 residues. CDR1 MGHRA and CDR2 YSYEKL come from the germline V gene.

This clonotype was detected many times. This chain connects TRBV28 to TRBJ1-1; 8 nucleotides match TRBD1. The CDR3 runs 15 residues. The germline V gene encodes CDR1 MDHEN and CDR2 SYDVKM. Trimming cost V 4 bases and J 5 bases; bases outside gene matches: 9. The CDR3 DNA reads as TGTGCCAGCAGTTCTCTTCGGACAGGGAGGACTGAAGCTTTCTTT. Its protein product is CASSSLRTGRTEAFF. Full variable domain (rest looked up from reference TRBV28 and TRBJ1-1): DVKVTQSSRYLVKRTGEKVFLECVQDMDHENMFWYRQDPGLGLRLIYFSYDVKMKEKGDIPEGYSVSREKKERFSLILESASTNQTSMYLCASSSLRTGRTEAFFGQGTRLTVV.

This clonotype occurred many times. The chain links TRBV18 to TRBJ2-1; D remains ambiguous. Trimming shortened V by 3 bases and J by 5 bases, and 8 bases separated the two germline ends. Germline values: CDR1 KGHSH, CDR2 LQKENI. The CDR3 totals 13 residues. CDR3 DNA sequence: TGTGCCAGCTCACCGGCGCAGAACAATGAGCAGTTCTTC. Amino acid sequence: CASSPAQNNEQFF.

The V and J genes are TRBV11-2 and TRBJ2-1; D call uncertain. The V end lost 5 bases, the J end lost 1 base, and 21 bases lay between the germline ends. The CDR3 sequence is 18 residues long. The germline gives CDR1 SGHAT, CDR2 FQNNGV. CDR3 protein: CASSLPTHGWQSYNEQFF. CDR3 in DNA: TGTGCCAGCAGCCTACCTACCCACGGCTGGCAGTCCTACAATGAGCAGTTCTTC.

This clonotype was seen a handful of times. The J gene is TRBJ1-1, the V gene TRBV9; D call uncertain. Trimming took 0 bases from V and 5 from J, leaving 11 bases between them. Germline V gene sequence: CDR1 SGDLS, CDR2 YYNGEE. This CDR3 contains 14 residues. This chain's CDR3 is CASSVDGRGTEAFF. Written as DNA, the CDR3 is TGTGCCAGCAGCGTAGATGGAAGAGGAACTGAAGCTTTCTTT.

This sequence joins TRBV28 and TRBJ1-2; a possible D gene is TRBD1 (6 bases). The germline V gene has CDR1 MDHEN and CDR2 SYDVKM. The CDR3 is made up of 14 amino acids. V lost 7 bases, J lost 8 bases, and 20 bases lay in between. CDR3 loop: CASNPLIQGRGYTF. In DNA, the CDR3 is TGTGCCAGCAACCCGCTAATACAGGGTCGGGGCTACACCTTC.

V and J are TRBV29-1 and TRBJ1-2; the D gene is possibly TRBD1 (5 bases). This CDR3 contains 11 residues. Germline values: CDR1 SQVTM, CDR2 ANQGSEA. Deletions cut 4 bases from V and 9 bases from J, with 12 bases between. The CDR3 region has the DNA TGCAGCGTTGCTACAGGAGGTAGCTACACCTTC. Translating gives CSVATGGSYTF.

The chain uses TRBV5-4 and TRBJ2-1; 8 positions agree with TRBD2. CDR1 and CDR2 (germline): SGHNT, YYREEE (reference sequence). The CDR3 sequence is 16 residues long. V lost 3 bases to trimming and J lost 3 bases; unmatched junction nucleotides: 8. For the CDR3, the DNA is TGTGCCAGCAGCTGGGGAGCGGGAGCGGTCTACAATGAGCAGTTCTTC. Its translation: CASSWGAGAVYNEQFF.

This clonotype was picked up many times. This rearrangement joins TRBV6-6 to TRBJ2-7, with 8 bases aligning to TRBD1. Germline assignment: CDR1 MNHNY and CDR2 SVGAGI (reference sequence). J was trimmed by 2 bases and V by 5 bases; bases with no gene match: 8. This CDR3 spans 15 amino acids. CDR3 region: CASSLQRQGTYEQYF. The DNA of the CDR3 is TGTGCCAGCAGTCTCCAAAGACAGGGGACCTACGAGCAGTACTTC.

This clonotype was counted at least ten times. The rearrangement joins TRBV6-2 or TRBV6-3 to TRBJ2-1, with TRBD1 identical over 7 bases. The CDR3 has 13 amino acids. Unmatched junction bases numbered 2, after V lost 2 bases and J lost 7 bases. From germline, CDR1 is MNHEY and CDR2 SVGEGT. The DNA for the CDR3 is TGTGCCAGCAGTTACAGGGGGCTTAATGAGCAGTTCTTC. Its protein product is CASSYRGLNEQFF.

This clonotype occurred a few times. This sequence joins TRBV28 and TRBJ1-1; D unclear. Germline V gene data show CDR1 as MDHEN and CDR2 as SYDVKM. Trimming removed 0 bases at V and 9 bases at J, with 5 bases between. The CDR3 runs 11 residues. The CDR3 coding sequence is TGTGCCAGCAGTTTATGGGGGAAAGCTTTCTTT. Protein product: CASSLWGKAFF. The full variable domain, its missing parts supplied by reference TRBV28 and TRBJ1-1, is DVKVTQSSRYLVKRTGEKVFLECVQDMDHENMFWYRQDPGLGLRLIYFSYDVKMKEKGDIPEGYSVSREKKERFSLILESASTNQTSMYLCASSLWGKAFFGQGTRLTVV.